This TCR beta chain was profiled in a study of T cells in Graves' hyperthyroidism and ophthalmopathy. Background on the study: Prior to any treatment, at the point of initial diagnosis, peripheral blood was collected.

Amplified TCR beta CDR3 regions derived from RNA transcripts. The TCR CDR3 was amplified in a first-round RT-PCR using the HTBI primer set. Using its own MiXCR run on the multiplex PCR reads, TCRdb lists one record per CDR3 protein. The sample has some 180,000 distinct CDR3 sequences, around 15% seen once. Broader study findings: Ophthalmopathy was predicted by the model a median of roughly 6.7 months ahead of onset. Most clonotypes expanded in thyroid above 0.001 were likewise present in blood.

Only a few counts were recorded for this clonotype. Its antigen is still unknown. A much bigger clone sits one base away, suggesting this may be a read error. V lost 1 base, J lost 9 bases, and 7 bases lay in between. The germline gives CDR1 SGHTA, CDR2 FQGNSA. The CDR3 runs 12 residues. Uncontrolled infections, other autoimmune diseases, pregnancy or lactation led to exclusion of patients. The receptor's source is a woman aged 45 to 65 with Graves' hyperthyroidism. The rearrangement joins TRBV7-2 to TRBJ1-5; D is perhaps TRBD1 (5 bases). Sequences were obtained from blood. The CDR3 here is CASSLERGPQHF. The CDR3 DNA sequence: TGTGCCAGCAGCTTAGAAAGGGGGCCCCAGCATTTT.